These 2 T cell receptor beta chains share one sample of origin, sequenced in a study of blood T cell repertoires in COVID-19. TCRdb's copy holds only in-frame clones and misses some; the assay was immunoSEQ multiplex PCR. Among about 81,000 clones listed, 86% were seen once. Sequencing was performed on peripheral blood. These receptor sequences come from a human donor in a cohort sampled during active COVID-19.

The chain recombines TRBV28 with TRBJ1-5; 8 bases are shared with TRBD1. This CDR3 spans 13 amino acids. After removal of 6 bases from V and 7 bases from J, the junction contained 5 bases not matched to a gene. Germline V CDR1 and CDR2: MDHEN, SYDVKM. The CDR3 region is CASSGQGSQPQHF. Here the CDR3 DNA reads TGTGCCAGCAGCGGACAGGGTTCCCAGCCCCAGCATTTT. Combining the CDR3 with reference TRBV28 and TRBJ1-5 gives the whole variable domain DVKVTQSSRYLVKRTGEKVFLECVQDMDHENMFWYRQDPGLGLRLIYFSYDVKMKEKGDIPEGYSVSREKKERFSLILESASTNQTSMYLCASSGQGSQPQHFGDGTRLSIL.

V usage is TRBV9 and J usage is TRBJ2-2; TRBD2 is a possible D gene (6 bases). Germline CDR1 SGDLS, CDR2 YYNGEE. There are 18 residues in the CDR3. V was cut by 0 bases and J by 5 bases, with 20 bases left in between. The CDR3 here is CASSVGRGAYYRTGELFF. CDR3 in DNA: TGTGCCAGCAGCGTAGGGAGGGGAGCTTACTATAGGACCGGGGAGCTGTTTTTT.